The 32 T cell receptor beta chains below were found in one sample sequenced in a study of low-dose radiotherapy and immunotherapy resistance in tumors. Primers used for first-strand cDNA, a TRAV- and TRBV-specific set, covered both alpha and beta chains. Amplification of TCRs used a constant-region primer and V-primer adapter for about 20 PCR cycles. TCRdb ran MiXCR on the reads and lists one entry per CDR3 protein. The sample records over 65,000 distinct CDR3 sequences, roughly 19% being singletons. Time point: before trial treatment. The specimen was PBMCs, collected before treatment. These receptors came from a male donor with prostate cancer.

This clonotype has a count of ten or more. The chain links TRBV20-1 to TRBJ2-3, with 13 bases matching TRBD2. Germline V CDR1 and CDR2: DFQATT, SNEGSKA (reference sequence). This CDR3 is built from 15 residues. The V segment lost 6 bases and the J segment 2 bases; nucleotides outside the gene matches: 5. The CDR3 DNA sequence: TGCAGTGCCCCGACTAGCGGGGGGCTCACAGATACGCAGTATTTT. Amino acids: CSAPTSGGLTDTQYF.

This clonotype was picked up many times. The CDR3, as DNA: TGTGCCAGCAGCCAGGGACTGGGGGATAGGTATGGCTACACCTTC. Its translation is CASSQGLGDRYGYTF. V gene TRBV3-1 combines with J gene TRBJ1-2, with a weak D call TRBD1 (5 bases). V lost 3 bases and J lost 5, with 16 bases in between. Germline CDR1 reads LGHDT; CDR2 reads YNNKEL (reference sequence). The CDR3 length is 15 residues. The whole variable domain, remainder taken from reference TRBV3-1 and TRBJ1-2, is DTAVSQTPKYLVTQMGNDKSIKCEQNLGHDTMYWYKQDSKKFLKIMFSYNNKELIINETVPNRFSPKSPDKAHLNLHINSLELGDSAVYFCASSQGLGDRYGYTFGSGTRLTVV.

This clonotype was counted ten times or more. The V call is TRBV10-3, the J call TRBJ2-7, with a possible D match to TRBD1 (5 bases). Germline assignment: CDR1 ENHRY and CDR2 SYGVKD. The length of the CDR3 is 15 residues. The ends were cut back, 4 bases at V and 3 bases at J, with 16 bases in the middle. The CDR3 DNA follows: TGTGCCATCAGTGGTTGGCAGGGTGAGGTCTACGAGCAGTACTTC. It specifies CAISGWQGEVYEQYF.

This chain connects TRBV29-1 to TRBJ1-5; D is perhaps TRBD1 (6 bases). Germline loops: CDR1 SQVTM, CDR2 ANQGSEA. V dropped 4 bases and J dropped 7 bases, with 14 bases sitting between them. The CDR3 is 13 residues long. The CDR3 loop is CSVGQGPGQPQHF. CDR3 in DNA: TGCAGCGTTGGGCAGGGGCCGGGCCAGCCCCAGCATTTT.

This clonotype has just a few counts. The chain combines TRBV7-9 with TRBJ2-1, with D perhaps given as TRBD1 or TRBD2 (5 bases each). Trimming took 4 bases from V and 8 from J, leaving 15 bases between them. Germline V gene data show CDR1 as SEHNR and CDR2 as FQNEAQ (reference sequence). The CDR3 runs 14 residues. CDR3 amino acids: CASSSPGLGDEQFF. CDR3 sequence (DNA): TGTGCCAGCAGCTCCCCGGGGCTTGGGGATGAGCAGTTCTTC.

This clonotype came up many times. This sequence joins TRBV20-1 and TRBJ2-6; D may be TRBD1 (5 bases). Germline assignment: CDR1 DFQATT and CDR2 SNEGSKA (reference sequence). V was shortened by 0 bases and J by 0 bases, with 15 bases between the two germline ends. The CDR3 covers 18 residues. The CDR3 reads CSARDQTATFSGANVLTF. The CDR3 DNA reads TGCAGTGCTAGAGACCAGACAGCAACCTTCTCTGGGGCCAACGTCCTGACTTTC.

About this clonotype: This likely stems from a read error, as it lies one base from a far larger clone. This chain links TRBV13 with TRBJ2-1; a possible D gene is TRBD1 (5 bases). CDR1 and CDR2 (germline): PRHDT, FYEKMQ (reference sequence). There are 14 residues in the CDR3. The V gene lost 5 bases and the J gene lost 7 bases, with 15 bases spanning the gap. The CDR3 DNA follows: TGTGCCAGCAGCAGTTCCGGCAGGGAAAATGAGCAGTTCTTC. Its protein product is CASSSSGRENEQFF.

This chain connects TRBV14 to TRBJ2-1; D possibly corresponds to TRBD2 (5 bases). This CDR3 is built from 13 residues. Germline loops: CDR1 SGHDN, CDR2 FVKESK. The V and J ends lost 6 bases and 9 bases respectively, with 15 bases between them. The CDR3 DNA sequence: TGTGCCAGCAGGCGGGCCCGGGCCGGTGAGCAGTTCTTC. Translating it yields CASRRARAGEQFF.

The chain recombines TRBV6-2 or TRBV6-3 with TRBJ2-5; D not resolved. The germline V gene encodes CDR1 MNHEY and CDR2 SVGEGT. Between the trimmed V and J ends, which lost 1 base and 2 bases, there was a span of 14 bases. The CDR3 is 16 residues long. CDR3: CASSYWALREQETQYF. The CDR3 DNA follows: TGTGCCAGCAGTTACTGGGCTTTAAGAGAGCAAGAGACCCAGTACTTC.

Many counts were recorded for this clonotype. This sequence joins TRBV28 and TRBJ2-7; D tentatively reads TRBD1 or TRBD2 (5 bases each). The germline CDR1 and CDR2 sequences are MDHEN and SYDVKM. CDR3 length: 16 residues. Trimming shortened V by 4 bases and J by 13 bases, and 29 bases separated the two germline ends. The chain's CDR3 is CASSWDRPGPSGVPYF. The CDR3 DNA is TGTGCCAGCAGTTGGGACCGGCCCGGACCTTCTGGGGTCCCCTACTTC.

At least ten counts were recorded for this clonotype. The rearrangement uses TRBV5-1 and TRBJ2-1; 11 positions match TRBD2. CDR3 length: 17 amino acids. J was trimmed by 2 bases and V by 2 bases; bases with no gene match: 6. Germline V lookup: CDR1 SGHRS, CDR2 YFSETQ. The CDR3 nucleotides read TGCGCCAGCAGCTTCAAACTAGCGGGGGACCCCTACAATGAGCAGTTCTTC. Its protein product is CASSFKLAGDPYNEQFF.

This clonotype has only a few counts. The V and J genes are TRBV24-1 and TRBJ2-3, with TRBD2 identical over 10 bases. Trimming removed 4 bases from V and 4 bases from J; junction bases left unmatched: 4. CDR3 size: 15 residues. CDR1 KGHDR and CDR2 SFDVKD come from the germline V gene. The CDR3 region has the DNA TGTGCCACCAGTGACCCAGCGGGGGGGGCAGATACGCAGTATTTT. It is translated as CATSDPAGGADTQYF.

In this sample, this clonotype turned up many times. The CDR3 protein is CASSHGGQETQYF. CDR3 DNA: TGTGCCAGCAGCCACGGGGGGCAAGAGACCCAGTACTTC. The rearrangement links TRBV3-1 to TRBJ2-5; 7 bases are shared with TRBD2. This CDR3 contains 13 residues. Germline V gene sequence: CDR1 LGHDT, CDR2 YNNKEL (reference sequence). V was pared by 3 bases and J by 2 bases, with 0 bases of the junction left unmatched.

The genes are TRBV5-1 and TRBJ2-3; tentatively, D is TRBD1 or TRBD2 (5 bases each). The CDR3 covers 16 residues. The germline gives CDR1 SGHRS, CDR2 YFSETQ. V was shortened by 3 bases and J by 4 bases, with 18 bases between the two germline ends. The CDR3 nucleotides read TGCGCCAGCAGCTCCAGGACTCGGTGGGGCGCAGATACGCAGTATTTT. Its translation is CASSSRTRWGADTQYF.

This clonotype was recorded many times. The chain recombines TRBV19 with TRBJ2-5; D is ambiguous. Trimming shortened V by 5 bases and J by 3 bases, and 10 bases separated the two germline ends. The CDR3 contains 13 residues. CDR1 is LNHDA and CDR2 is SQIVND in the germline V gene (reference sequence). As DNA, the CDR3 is TGTGCCAGTAGTTCGGGTTATAAAGAGACCCAGTACTTC. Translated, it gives CASSSGYKETQYF.

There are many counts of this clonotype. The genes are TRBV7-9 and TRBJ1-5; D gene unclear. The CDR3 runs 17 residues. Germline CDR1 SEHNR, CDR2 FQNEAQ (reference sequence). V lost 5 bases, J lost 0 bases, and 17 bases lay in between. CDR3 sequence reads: CASSRIRWPYSNQPQHF. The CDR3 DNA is TGTGCCAGCAGCCGCATCAGGTGGCCCTATAGCAATCAGCCCCAGCATTTT.

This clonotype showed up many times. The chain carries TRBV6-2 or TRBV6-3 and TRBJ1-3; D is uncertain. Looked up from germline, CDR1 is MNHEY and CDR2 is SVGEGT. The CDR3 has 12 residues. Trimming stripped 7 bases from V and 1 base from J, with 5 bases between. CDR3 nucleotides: TGTGCCAGCATAGGATCTGGAAACACCATATATTTT. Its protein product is CASIGSGNTIYF.

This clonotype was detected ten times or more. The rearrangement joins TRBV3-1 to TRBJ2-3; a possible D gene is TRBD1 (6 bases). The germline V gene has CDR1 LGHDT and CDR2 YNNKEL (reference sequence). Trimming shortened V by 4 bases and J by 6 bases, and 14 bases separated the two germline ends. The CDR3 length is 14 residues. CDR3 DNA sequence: TGTGCCAGCAGCCCCCCATACGGACAGGATACGCAGTATTTT. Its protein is CASSPPYGQDTQYF.

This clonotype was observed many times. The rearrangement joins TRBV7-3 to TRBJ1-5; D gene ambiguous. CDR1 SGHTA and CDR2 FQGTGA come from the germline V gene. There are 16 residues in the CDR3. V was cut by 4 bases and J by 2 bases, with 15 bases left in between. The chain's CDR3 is CASSSRGRLGNQPQHF. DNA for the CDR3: TGTGCCAGCAGCTCCCGCGGACGCCTCGGCAATCAGCCCCAGCATTTT.

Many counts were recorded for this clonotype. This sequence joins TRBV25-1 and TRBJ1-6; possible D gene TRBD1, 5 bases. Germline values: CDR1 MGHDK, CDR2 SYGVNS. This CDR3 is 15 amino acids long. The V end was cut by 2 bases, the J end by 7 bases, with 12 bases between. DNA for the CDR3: TGTGCCAGCAGTGAAACTTGGGACGGAAATTCACCCCTCCACTTT. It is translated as CASSETWDGNSPLHF.

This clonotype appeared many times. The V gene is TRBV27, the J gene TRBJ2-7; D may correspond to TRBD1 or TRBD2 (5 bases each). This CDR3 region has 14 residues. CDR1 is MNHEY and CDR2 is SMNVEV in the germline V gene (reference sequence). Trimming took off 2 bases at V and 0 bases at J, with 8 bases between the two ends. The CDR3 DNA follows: TGTGCCAGCAGTTTACGGGACGGCTCCTACGAGCAGTACTTC. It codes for CASSLRDGSYEQYF.

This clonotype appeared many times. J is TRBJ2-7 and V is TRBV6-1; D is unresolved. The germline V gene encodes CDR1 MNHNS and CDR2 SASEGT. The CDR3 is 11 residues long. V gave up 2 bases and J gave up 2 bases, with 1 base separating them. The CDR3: CASSEPYEQYF. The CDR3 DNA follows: TGTGCCAGCAGTGAACCCTACGAGCAGTACTTC.

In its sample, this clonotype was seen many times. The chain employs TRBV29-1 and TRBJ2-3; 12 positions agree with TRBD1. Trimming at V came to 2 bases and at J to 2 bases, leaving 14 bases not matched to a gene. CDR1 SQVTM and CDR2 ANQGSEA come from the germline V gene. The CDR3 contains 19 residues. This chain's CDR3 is CSVELGTGGVRWFTDTQYF. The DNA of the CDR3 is TGCAGCGTTGAATTGGGGACAGGGGGCGTGAGGTGGTTCACAGATACGCAGTATTTT.

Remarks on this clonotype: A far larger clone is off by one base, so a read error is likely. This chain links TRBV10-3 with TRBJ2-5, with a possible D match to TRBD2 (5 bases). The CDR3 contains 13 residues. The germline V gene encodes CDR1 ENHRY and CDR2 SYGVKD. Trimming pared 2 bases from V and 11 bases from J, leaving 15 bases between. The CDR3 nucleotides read TGTGCCATCAGTGAGGGGGAGTTGGATGAGCAGTACTTC. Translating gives CAISEGELDEQYF.

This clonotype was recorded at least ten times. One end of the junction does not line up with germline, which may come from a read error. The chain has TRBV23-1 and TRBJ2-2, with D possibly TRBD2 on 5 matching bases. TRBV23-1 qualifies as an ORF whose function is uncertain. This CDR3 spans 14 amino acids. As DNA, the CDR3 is TGTGCCAGCAGCTCTAGCTGGCTGACCGGGGAGCTGTTTTTT. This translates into CASSSSWLTGELFF.

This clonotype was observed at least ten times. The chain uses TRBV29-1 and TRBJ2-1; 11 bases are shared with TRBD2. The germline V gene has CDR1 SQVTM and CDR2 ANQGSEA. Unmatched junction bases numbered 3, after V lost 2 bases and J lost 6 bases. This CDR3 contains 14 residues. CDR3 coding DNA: TGCAGCGTTGAACGTAGCGGGGGGGCCAATGAGCAGTTCTTC. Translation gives CSVERSGGANEQFF.

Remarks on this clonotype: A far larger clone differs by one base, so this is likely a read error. CDR3 coding DNA: TGTGCCAGCAGAACAGGACAGGGGGCCGATGAGCAGTACTTC. Amino acids: CASRTGQGADEQYF. The gene calls are TRBV7-3 and TRBJ2-7; the match to TRBD1 covers 11 bases. With V trimmed by 6 bases and J by 7 bases, 8 bases remained unmatched. The CDR3 runs 14 residues. CDR1 and CDR2 (germline): SGHTA, FQGTGA. The full variable domain, its missing parts supplied by reference TRBV7-3 and TRBJ2-7, is GAGVSQTPSNKVTEKGKYVELRCDPISGHTALYWYRQSLGQGPEFLIYFQGTGAADDSGLPNDRFFAVRPEGSVSTLKIQRTERGDSAVYLCASRTGQGADEQYFGPGTRLTVT.

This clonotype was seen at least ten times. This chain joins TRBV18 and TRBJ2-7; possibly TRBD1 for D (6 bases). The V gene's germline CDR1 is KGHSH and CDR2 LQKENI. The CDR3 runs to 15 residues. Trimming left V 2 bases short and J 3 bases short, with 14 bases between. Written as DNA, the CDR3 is TGTGCCAGCTCACCATTCCGGACAGCTTTCTACGAGCAGTACTTC. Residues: CASSPFRTAFYEQYF.

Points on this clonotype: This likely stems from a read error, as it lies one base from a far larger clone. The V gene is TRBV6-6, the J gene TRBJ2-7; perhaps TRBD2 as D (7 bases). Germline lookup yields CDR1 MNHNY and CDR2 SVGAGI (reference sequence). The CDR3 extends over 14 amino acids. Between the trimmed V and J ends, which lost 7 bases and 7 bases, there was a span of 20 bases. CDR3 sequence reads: CASTSLGGDNEQYF. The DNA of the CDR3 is TGTGCCAGCACTTCCTTGGGAGGGGACAATGAGCAGTACTTC.

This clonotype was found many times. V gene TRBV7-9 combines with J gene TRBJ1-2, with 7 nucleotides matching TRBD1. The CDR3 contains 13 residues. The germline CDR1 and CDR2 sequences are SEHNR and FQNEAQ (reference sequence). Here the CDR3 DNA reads TGTGCTGGGACAGCACAAACACTTGAGGGCTACACCTTC. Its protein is CAGTAQTLEGYTF.

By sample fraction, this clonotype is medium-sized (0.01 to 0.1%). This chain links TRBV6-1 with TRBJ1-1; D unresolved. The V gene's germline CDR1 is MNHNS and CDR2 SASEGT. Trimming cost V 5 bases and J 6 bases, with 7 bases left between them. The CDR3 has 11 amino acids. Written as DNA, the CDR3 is TGTGCCAGCAGTTCCGGGCCTGAAGCTTTCTTT. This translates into CASSSGPEAFF.

The CDR3 sequence: CASSLARQDTEAFF. In nucleotides, the CDR3 is TGCGCCAGCAGCTTGGCGAGACAGGACACTGAAGCTTTCTTT. The V gene is TRBV5-1, the J gene TRBJ1-1; D perhaps matches TRBD1 (6 bases). The V end was cut by 0 bases, the J end by 3 bases, with 9 bases between. Germline loops: CDR1 SGHRS, CDR2 YFSETQ. CDR3 length equals 14 residues.